A selection of T cell receptor beta chains follows, all from one sample in a study of blood T cell repertoires in COVID-19. Sequenced by immunoSEQ multiplex PCR; TCRdb stores in-frame clones only, minus some. The table lists about 180,000 clones, over 75% of them singletons. Sequencing was carried out using PBMCs or T cells enriched from blood (not recorded which). The origin of the receptors is a woman between 18 and 29 years old who had recovered from COVID-19. Each CDR3 is given with its conserved first and last residue. Each record gives: D gene, clone size, J gene, V gene, CDR3 protein, CDR3 DNA. A D gene is named only where the DNA matches it firmly. Clone size is shown for a subset of rows, as once, few, many or a class of expanded clone.

d_gene: -
abundance: -
j_gene: TRBJ1-5
v_gene: TRBV15
CDR3aa: CATSPSSRTAPGGSNQPQHF
CDR3nt: TGTGCCACCAGCCCTTCCTCTAGGACGGCCCCGGGGGGTAGCAATCAGCCCCAGCATTTT

d_gene: TRBD1
abundance: -
j_gene: TRBJ1-5
v_gene: TRBV29-1
CDR3aa: CSVVEAGGQPQHF
CDR3nt: TGCAGCGTTGTCGAAGCAGGGGGTCAGCCCCAGCATTTT

d_gene: -
abundance: once
j_gene: TRBJ2-7
v_gene: TRBV27
CDR3aa: CASSLHHREGAYEQYF
CDR3nt: TGTGCCAGCAGTTTACACCACAGGGAGGGTGCCTACGAGCAGTACTTC

d_gene: TRBD1
abundance: -
j_gene: TRBJ1-2
v_gene: TRBV19
CDR3aa: CATLTGGGYTF
CDR3nt: TGTGCCACTTTGACAGGGGGCGGCTACACCTTC

d_gene: -
abundance: once
j_gene: TRBJ2-7
v_gene: TRBV6-4
CDR3aa: CARRALGGSSYEQYF
CDR3nt: TGTGCCAGGCGGGCGCTGGGTGGGAGCTCCTACGAGCAGTACTTC

d_gene: -
abundance: -
j_gene: TRBJ2-3
v_gene: TRBV18
CDR3aa: CASSPLTSDTQYF
CDR3nt: TGTGCCAGCTCACCACTGACTTCTGATACGCAGTATTTT

d_gene: -
abundance: -
j_gene: TRBJ1-1
v_gene: TRBV10-3
CDR3aa: CAISDQGLYTEAFF
CDR3nt: TGTGCCATCAGTGACCAGGGGTTGTACACTGAAGCTTTCTTT

d_gene: TRBD2
abundance: -
j_gene: TRBJ2-2
v_gene: TRBV10-3
CDR3aa: CAISVSGMNTGELFF
CDR3nt: TGTGCCATCAGTGTTAGCGGGATGAACACCGGGGAGCTGTTTTTT

d_gene: -
abundance: -
j_gene: TRBJ1-5
v_gene: TRBV24-1
CDR3aa: CAIRHFSNQPQHF
CDR3nt: TGTGCCATCCGACACTTTAGCAATCAGCCCCAGCATTTT

d_gene: TRBD1
abundance: -
j_gene: TRBJ2-1
v_gene: TRBV18
CDR3aa: CASSLGQGDLEQFF
CDR3nt: TGTGCCAGCTCACTTGGACAGGGGGACCTTGAGCAGTTCTTC

d_gene: TRBD2
abundance: few
j_gene: TRBJ2-1
v_gene: TRBV29-1
CDR3aa: CSALAGENNEQFF
CDR3nt: TGCAGCGCACTAGCGGGAGAAAACAATGAGCAGTTCTTC

d_gene: TRBD1
abundance: few
j_gene: TRBJ1-2
v_gene: TRBV19
CDR3aa: CASSLGRGETTNYGYTF
CDR3nt: TGTGCCAGTAGCCTGGGCAGGGGGGAGACTACTAACTATGGCTACACCTTC

d_gene: TRBD2
abundance: -
j_gene: TRBJ2-1
v_gene: TRBV6-4
CDR3aa: CASSEFLSGGDNEQFF
CDR3nt: TGTGCCAGCAGTGAATTCCTTTCCGGGGGGGACAATGAGCAGTTCTTC

d_gene: -
abundance: -
j_gene: TRBJ1-2
v_gene: TRBV5-8
CDR3aa: CASSPKALSGAYTF
CDR3nt: TGTGCCAGCAGCCCCAAGGCCCTATCAGGCGCTTACACCTTC

d_gene: -
abundance: -
j_gene: TRBJ1-1
v_gene: TRBV7-9
CDR3aa: CACSGNTEAFF
CDR3nt: TGTGCCTGCTCAGGGAACACTGAAGCTTTCTTT

d_gene: -
abundance: -
j_gene: TRBJ1-1
v_gene: TRBV7-9
CDR3aa: CASRGSGNTEAFF
CDR3nt: TGTGCCAGCAGGGGCTCAGGTAACACTGAAGCTTTCTTT

d_gene: TRBD2
abundance: -
j_gene: TRBJ2-5
v_gene: TRBV29-1
CDR3aa: CSVESGGRVEHF
CDR3nt: TGCAGCGTTGAAAGTGGTGGGAGGGTTGAGCACTTC

d_gene: TRBD1
abundance: -
j_gene: TRBJ2-7
v_gene: TRBV6-5
CDR3aa: CASRLTGDGHEQYF
CDR3nt: TGTGCCAGCAGGCTCACAGGGGACGGCCACGAGCAGTACTTC

d_gene: -
abundance: -
j_gene: TRBJ1-2
v_gene: TRBV5-5
CDR3aa: CASSERGIGLNGYTF
CDR3nt: TGTGCCAGCAGCGAACGAGGGATCGGCCTAAATGGCTACACCTTC

d_gene: -
abundance: -
j_gene: TRBJ2-1
v_gene: TRBV7-6
CDR3aa: CASSFGGYNEQFF
CDR3nt: TGTGCCAGCAGCTTTGGAGGGTACAATGAGCAGTTCTTC

d_gene: TRBD2
abundance: -
j_gene: TRBJ2-5
v_gene: TRBV6-2/TRBV6-3
CDR3aa: CASSLAGEGGETQYF
CDR3nt: TGTGCCAGCAGCTTAGCGGGAGAAGGGGGAGAGACCCAGTACTTC

d_gene: -
abundance: -
j_gene: TRBJ2-1
v_gene: TRBV4-1
CDR3aa: CASSLLPTSAYNEQFF
CDR3nt: TGCGCCAGCAGCCTCCTCCCGACTAGTGCGTACAATGAGCAGTTCTTC

d_gene: TRBD1
abundance: -
j_gene: TRBJ1-1
v_gene: TRBV5-1
CDR3aa: CASSPGQGMNTEAFF
CDR3nt: TGCGCCAGCAGCCCCGGACAGGGGATGAACACTGAAGCTTTCTTT

d_gene: TRBD1
abundance: -
j_gene: TRBJ1-1
v_gene: TRBV5-1
CDR3aa: CASSLAGTGNTEAFF
CDR3nt: TGCGCCAGCAGCTTGGCCGGGACAGGGAACACTGAAGCTTTCTTT

d_gene: -
abundance: few
j_gene: TRBJ1-1
v_gene: TRBV7-2
CDR3aa: CASSVRQLNTEAFF
CDR3nt: TGTGCCAGCAGCGTAAGACAGTTGAACACTGAAGCTTTCTTT

d_gene: -
abundance: -
j_gene: TRBJ1-2
v_gene: TRBV7-6
CDR3aa: CASSLGGYYGYTF
CDR3nt: TGTGCCAGCAGCTTAGGCGGATACTATGGCTACACCTTC

d_gene: TRBD2
abundance: -
j_gene: TRBJ2-1
v_gene: TRBV7-6
CDR3aa: CASSLAGGEIGTTNEQFF
CDR3nt: TGTGCCAGCAGCTTAGCGGGGGGGGAGATTGGGACTACAAATGAGCAGTTCTTC

d_gene: -
abundance: -
j_gene: TRBJ2-3
v_gene: TRBV5-8
CDR3aa: CASSKLQGTDTQYF
CDR3nt: TGTGCCAGCAGCAAGCTACAGGGAACAGATACGCAGTATTTT

d_gene: TRBD1
abundance: -
j_gene: TRBJ2-1
v_gene: TRBV15
CDR3aa: CATSLRQGAYNEQFF
CDR3nt: TGTGCCACCAGCCTTAGACAGGGGGCCTACAATGAGCAGTTCTTC

d_gene: TRBD1
abundance: once
j_gene: TRBJ1-2
v_gene: TRBV10-3
CDR3aa: CAISWDRADYGYTF
CDR3nt: TGTGCCATCAGCTGGGACAGGGCGGACTATGGCTACACCTTC

d_gene: -
abundance: -
j_gene: TRBJ2-1
v_gene: TRBV5-4
CDR3aa: CASRESSPSYNEQFF
CDR3nt: TGTGCCAGCAGGGAATCTAGTCCCTCCTACAATGAGCAGTTCTTC

d_gene: -
abundance: -
j_gene: TRBJ1-6
v_gene: TRBV28
CDR3aa: CASSLEGMNSPLHF
CDR3nt: TGTGCCAGCAGTTTGGAGGGCATGAATTCACCCCTCCACTTT

d_gene: TRBD1
abundance: -
j_gene: TRBJ2-3
v_gene: TRBV18
CDR3aa: CASSPLFGTGAADTQYF
CDR3nt: TGTGCCAGCTCACCACTTTTCGGGACAGGGGCTGCAGATACGCAGTATTTT

d_gene: -
abundance: -
j_gene: TRBJ2-7
v_gene: TRBV7-9
CDR3aa: CASSLATAVSYEQYF
CDR3nt: TGTGCCAGCAGCTTAGCGACAGCAGTCTCCTACGAGCAGTACTTC

d_gene: TRBD2
abundance: -
j_gene: TRBJ2-7
v_gene: TRBV6-5
CDR3aa: CASSSGAAGGYEQYF
CDR3nt: TGTGCCAGCAGCTCCGGCGCGGCGGGAGGCTACGAGCAGTACTTC

d_gene: TRBD1
abundance: -
j_gene: TRBJ1-6
v_gene: TRBV7-8
CDR3aa: CASSLDRGPNSPLHF
CDR3nt: TGTGCCAGCAGCTTAGACAGGGGCCCGAATTCACCCCTCCACTTT

d_gene: TRBD2
abundance: -
j_gene: TRBJ2-3
v_gene: TRBV5-4
CDR3aa: CASGSRDYWDTQYF
CDR3nt: TGTGCCAGCGGCTCCCGGGACTACTGGGATACGCAGTATTTT

d_gene: -
abundance: -
j_gene: TRBJ2-3
v_gene: TRBV7-9
CDR3aa: CASSPLGLTDTQYF
CDR3nt: TGTGCCAGCAGCCCACTCGGACTCACAGATACGCAGTATTTT

d_gene: -
abundance: -
j_gene: TRBJ2-3
v_gene: TRBV6-5
CDR3aa: CASSYSSVGTDTQYF
CDR3nt: TGTGCCAGCAGTTACTCCTCCGTTGGCACAGATACGCAGTATTTT

d_gene: TRBD1
abundance: -
j_gene: TRBJ1-1
v_gene: TRBV7-2
CDR3aa: CASSPRDRIDTEAFF
CDR3nt: TGTGCCAGCAGCCCCCGGGACAGAATAGACACTGAAGCTTTCTTT

d_gene: -
abundance: -
j_gene: TRBJ2-3
v_gene: TRBV29-1
CDR3aa: CSVRGGPSNTDTQYF
CDR3nt: TGCAGCGTTCGAGGGGGACCTAGCAACACAGATACGCAGTATTTT

d_gene: -
abundance: few
j_gene: TRBJ2-7
v_gene: TRBV20-1
CDR3aa: CSARNREMEYF
CDR3nt: TGCAGTGCTAGAAACAGGGAAATGGAGTACTTC